This T cell receptor (beta chain) derives from a study of molecular identifiers for immune sequencing clone quantification. Study-wide context: In replicates, the authors split RNA from roughly 20,000 or 100,000 naive CD8 cells five ways and sequenced four. Findings and caveats of the study: Clones with over 20 RNA copies captured over 97% of effector molecules but under 1% of naive ones. In a background of around 920,000 naive cells, spiked Jurkat TCR RNA from one cell was reportedly detectable.

Sorting captured naive CD8 T cells as CD8+CD4-CCR7+CD45RA+. V was clipped by 1 base and J by 0 bases, with 6 bases between them. Germline CDR1 reads MGHRA; CDR2 reads YSYEKL. The CDR3 has 14 amino acids. This clonotype was seen a handful of times. As yet, its antigen is unknown. Each CDR3 protein gets one entry after TCRdb re-called the PCR reads with MiXCR. The table records about 640,000 distinct CDR3 sequences, nearly 20% of them present only once. The V and J genes are TRBV4-1 and TRBJ1-1, with no clear D. The source material was naive CD8+ T cells from blood, with Jurkat cell RNA spiked in. Noted subset: FACS-sorted CD8+CD4-CCR7+CD45RA+ naive T cells. This TCR came from a human donor in good health. Some libraries in this study had Jurkat cell RNA spiked in. The chain's CDR3 is CASSQVLVNTEAFF. CDR3 nucleotides: TGCGCCAGCAGCCAAGTGTTGGTGAACACTGAAGCTTTCTTT.